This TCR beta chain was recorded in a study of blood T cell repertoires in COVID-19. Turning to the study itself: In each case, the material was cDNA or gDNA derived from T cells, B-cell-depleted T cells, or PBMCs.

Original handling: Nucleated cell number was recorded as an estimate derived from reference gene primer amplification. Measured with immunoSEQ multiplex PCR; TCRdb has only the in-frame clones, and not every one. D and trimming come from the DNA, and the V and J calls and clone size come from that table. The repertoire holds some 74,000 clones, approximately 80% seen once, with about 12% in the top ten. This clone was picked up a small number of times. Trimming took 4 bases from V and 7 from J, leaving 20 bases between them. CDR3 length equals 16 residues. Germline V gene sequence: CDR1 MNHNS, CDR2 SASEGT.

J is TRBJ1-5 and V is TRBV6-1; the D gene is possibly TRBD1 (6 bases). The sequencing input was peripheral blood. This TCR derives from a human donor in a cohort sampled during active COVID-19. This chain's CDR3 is CASSVQNYRVGQPQHF. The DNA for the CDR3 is TGTGCCAGCAGTGTCCAAAATTACAGGGTCGGCCAGCCCCAGCATTTT.